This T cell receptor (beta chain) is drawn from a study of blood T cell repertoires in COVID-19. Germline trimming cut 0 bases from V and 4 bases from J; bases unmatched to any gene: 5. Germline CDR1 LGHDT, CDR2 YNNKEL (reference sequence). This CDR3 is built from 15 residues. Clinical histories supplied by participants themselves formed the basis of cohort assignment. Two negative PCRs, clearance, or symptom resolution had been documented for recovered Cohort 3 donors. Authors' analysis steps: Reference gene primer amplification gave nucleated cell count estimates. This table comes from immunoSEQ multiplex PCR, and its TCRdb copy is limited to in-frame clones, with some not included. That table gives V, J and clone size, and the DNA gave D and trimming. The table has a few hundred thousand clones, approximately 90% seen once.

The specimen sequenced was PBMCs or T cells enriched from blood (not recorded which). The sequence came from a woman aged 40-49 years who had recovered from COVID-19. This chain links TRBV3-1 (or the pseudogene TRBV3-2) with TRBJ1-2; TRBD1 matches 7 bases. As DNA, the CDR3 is TGTGCCAGCAGCCAAGATCGGGGGACAGTCTATGGCTACACCTTC. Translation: CASSQDRGTVYGYTF.